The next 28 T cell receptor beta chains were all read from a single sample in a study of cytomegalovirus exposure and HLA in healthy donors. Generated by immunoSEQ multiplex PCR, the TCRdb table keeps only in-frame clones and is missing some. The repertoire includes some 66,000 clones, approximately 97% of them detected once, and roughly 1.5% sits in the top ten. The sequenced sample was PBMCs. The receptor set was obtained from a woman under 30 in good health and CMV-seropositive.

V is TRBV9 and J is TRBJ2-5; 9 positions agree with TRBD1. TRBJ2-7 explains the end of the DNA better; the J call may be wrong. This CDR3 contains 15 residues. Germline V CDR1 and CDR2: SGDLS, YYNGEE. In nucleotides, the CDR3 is TGTGCCAGCAGCTTACAGGGGGCGCGCCAAGACGAGCAGTACTTC. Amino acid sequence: CASSLQGARQDEQYF.

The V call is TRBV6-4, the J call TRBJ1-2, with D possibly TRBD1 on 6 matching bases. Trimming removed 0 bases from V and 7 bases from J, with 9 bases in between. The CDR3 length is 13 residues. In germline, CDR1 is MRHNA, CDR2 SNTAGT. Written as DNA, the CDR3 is TGTGCCAGCAGTGACTCAAACAGGGTTGGCTACACCTTC. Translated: CASSDSNRVGYTF.

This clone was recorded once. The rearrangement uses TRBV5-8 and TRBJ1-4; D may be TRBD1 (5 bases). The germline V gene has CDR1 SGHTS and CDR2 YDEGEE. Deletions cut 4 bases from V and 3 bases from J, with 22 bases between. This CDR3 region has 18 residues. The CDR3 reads CASSKFTAGRAANEKLFF. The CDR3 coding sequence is TGTGCCAGCAGCAAATTCACAGCGGGGCGGGCGGCTAATGAAAAACTGTTTTTT. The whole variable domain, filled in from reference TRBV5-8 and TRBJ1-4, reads EAGVTQSPTHLIKTRGQQATLRCSPISGHTSVYWYQQALGLGLQFLLWYDEGEERNRGNFPPRFSGRQFPNYSSELNVNALELEDSALYLCASSKFTAGRAANEKLFFGSGTQLSVL.

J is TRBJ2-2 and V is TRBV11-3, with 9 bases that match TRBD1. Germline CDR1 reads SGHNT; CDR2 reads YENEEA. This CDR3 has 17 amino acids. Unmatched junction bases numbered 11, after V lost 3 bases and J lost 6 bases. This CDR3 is CASSFLGTGGRPGELFF. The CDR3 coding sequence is TGTGCCAGCAGCTTCCTCGGTACAGGGGGCCGGCCCGGGGAGCTGTTTTTT.

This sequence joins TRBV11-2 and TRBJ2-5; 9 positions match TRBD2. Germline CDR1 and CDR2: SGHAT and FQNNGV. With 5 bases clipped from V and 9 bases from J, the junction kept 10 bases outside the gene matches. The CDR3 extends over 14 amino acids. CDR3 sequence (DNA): TGTGCCAGCAGCCGACTAGCGGCCCAGGCGGCCCAGTACTTC. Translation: CASSRLAAQAAQYF. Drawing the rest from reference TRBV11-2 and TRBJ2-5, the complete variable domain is EAGVAQSPRYKIIEKRQSVAFWCNPISGHATLYWYQQILGQGPKLLIQFQNNGVVDDSQLPKDRFSAERLKGVDSTLKIQPAKLEDSAVYLCASSRLAAQAAQYFGPGTRLLVL.

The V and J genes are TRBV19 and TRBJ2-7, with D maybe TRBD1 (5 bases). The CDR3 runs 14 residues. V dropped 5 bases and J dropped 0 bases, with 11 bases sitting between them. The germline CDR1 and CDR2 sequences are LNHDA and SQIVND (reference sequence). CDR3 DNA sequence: TGTGCCAGTAGTGCCCGACAGCACTCCTACGAGCAGTACTTC. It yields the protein CASSARQHSYEQYF.

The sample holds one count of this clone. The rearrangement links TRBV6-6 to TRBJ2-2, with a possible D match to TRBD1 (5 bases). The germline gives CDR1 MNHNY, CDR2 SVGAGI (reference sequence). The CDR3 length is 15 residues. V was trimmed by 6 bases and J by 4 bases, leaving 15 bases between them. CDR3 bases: TGTGCCAGCAGCCAGACAGCCCGAGGCACCGGGGAGCTGTTTTTT. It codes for CASSQTARGTGELFF.

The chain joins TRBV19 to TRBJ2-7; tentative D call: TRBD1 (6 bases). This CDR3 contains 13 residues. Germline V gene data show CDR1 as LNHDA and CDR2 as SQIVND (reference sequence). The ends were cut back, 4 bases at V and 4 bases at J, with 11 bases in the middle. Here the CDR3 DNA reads TGTGCCAGTAGTAGGGACACGACTTACGAGCAGTACTTC. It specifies CASSRDTTYEQYF.

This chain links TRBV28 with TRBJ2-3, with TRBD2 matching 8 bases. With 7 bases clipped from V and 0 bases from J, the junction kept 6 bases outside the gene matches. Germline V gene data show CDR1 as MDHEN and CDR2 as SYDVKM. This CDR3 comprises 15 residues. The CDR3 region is CASTSTSASTDTQYF. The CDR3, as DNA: TGTGCCAGCACCTCGACTAGCGCGAGCACAGATACGCAGTATTTT.

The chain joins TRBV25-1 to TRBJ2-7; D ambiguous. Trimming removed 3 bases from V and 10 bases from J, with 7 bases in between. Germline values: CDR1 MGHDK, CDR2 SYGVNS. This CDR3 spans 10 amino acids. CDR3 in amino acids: CASSDSLQYF. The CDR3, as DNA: TGTGCCAGCAGTGATAGCCTTCAGTACTTC.

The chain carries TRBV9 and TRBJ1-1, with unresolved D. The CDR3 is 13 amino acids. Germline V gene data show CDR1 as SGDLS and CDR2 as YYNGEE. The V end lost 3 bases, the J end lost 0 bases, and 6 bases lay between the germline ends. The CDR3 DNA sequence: TGTGCCAGCAGCGGACACTTGAACACTGAAGCTTTCTTT. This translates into CASSGHLNTEAFF.

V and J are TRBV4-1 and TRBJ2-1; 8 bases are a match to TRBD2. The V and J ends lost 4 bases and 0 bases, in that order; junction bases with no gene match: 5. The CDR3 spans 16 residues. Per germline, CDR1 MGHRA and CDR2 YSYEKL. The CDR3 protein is CASSPGGGSSYNEQFF. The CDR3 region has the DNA TGCGCCAGCAGCCCCGGCGGGGGGAGCTCCTACAATGAGCAGTTCTTC.

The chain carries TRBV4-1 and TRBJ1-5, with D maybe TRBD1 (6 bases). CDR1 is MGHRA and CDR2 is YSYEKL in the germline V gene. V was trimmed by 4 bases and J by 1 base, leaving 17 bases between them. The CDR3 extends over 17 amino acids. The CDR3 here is CASSPEQGKLSNQPQHF. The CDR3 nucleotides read TGCGCCAGCAGCCCTGAACAGGGTAAATTGAGCAATCAGCCCCAGCATTTT.

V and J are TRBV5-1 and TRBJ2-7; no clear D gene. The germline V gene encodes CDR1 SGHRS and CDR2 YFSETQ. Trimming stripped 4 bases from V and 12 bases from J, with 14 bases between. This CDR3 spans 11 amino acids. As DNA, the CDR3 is TGCGCCAGCAGCGCGACTCATCGTTGGTACTTC. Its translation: CASSATHRWYF. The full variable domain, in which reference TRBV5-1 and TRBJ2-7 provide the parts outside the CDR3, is KAGVTQTPRYLIKTRGQQVTLSCSPISGHRSVSWYQQTPGQGLQFLFEYFSETQRNKGNFPGRFSGRQFSNSRSEMNVSTLELGDSALYLCASSATHRWYFGPGTRLTVT.

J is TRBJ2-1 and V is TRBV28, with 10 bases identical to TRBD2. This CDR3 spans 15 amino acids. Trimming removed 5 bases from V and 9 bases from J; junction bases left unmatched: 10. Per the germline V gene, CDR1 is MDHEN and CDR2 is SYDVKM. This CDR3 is CASSPLAGEVGEQFF. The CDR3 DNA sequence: TGTGCCAGCAGTCCCCTAGCGGGAGAGGTTGGTGAGCAGTTCTTC.

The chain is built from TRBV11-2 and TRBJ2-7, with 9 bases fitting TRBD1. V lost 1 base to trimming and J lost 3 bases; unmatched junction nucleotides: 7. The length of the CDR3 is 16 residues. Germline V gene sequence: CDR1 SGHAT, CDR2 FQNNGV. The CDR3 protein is CASSLVPGQGNYEQYF. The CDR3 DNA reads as TGTGCCAGCAGCTTAGTTCCGGGACAGGGAAACTACGAGCAGTACTTC.

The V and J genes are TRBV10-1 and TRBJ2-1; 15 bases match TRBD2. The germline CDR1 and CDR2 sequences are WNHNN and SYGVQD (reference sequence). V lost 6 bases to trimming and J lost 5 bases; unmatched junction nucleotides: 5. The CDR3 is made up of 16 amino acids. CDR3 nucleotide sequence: TGCGCCAGCAGCCCGGGACTAGCGGGAGGAGACAATGAGCAGTTCTTC. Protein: CASSPGLAGGDNEQFF.

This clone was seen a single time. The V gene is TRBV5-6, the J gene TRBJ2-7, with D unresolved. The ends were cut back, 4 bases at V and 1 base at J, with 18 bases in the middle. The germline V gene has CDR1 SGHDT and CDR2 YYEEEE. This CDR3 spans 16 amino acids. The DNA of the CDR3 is TGTGCCAGCAGCGAAGTTCTAAACAGAAAATCCTACGAGCAGTACTTC. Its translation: CASSEVLNRKSYEQYF. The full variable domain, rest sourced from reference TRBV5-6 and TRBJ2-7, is DAGVTQSPTHLIKTRGQQVTLRCSPKSGHDTVSWYQQALGQGPQFIFQYYEEEERQRGNFPDRFSGHQFPNYSSELNVNALLLGDSALYLCASSEVLNRKSYEQYFGPGTRLTVT.

The chain's CDR3 is CASSEIGRVPYGYTF. In DNA, the CDR3 is TGTGCCAGCAGTGAGATAGGTCGGGTACCCTATGGCTACACCTTC. J is TRBJ1-2 and V is TRBV2; D unclear. Germline CDR1 and CDR2: SNHLY and FYNNEI. CDR3 size: 15 residues. V lost 3 bases, J lost 4 bases, and 15 bases lay in between.

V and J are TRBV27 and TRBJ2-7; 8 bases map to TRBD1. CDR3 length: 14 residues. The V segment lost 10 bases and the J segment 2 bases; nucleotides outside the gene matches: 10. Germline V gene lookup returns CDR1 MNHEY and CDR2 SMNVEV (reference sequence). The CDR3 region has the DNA TGTGCCACCTCGAAAGGACAGGGAGCCTACGAGCAGTACTTC. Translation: CATSKGQGAYEQYF.

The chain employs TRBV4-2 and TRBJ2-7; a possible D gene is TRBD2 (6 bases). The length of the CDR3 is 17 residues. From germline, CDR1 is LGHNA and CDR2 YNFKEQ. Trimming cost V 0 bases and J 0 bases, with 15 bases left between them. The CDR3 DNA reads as TGTGCCAGCAGCCAAGATCAACAGCGGGTTCTCTCCTACGAGCAGTACTTC. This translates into CASSQDQQRVLSYEQYF.

The CDR3 sequence is CASSGRLAGGLFF. In nucleotides, the CDR3 is TGTGCCAGCAGTGGGAGACTAGCGGGAGGGCTGTTCTTC. This rearrangement joins TRBV6-1 to TRBJ2-1; TRBD2 agrees at 14 bases. The germline gives CDR1 MNHNS, CDR2 SASEGT. This CDR3 comprises 13 residues. The V segment lost 4 bases and the J segment 15 bases; nucleotides outside the gene matches: 5.

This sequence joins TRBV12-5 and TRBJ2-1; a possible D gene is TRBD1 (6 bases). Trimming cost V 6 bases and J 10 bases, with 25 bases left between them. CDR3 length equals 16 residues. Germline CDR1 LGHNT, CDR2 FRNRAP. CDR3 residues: CASGGVGRGVPGEQFF. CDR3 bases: TGTGCTAGTGGGGGGGTAGGCAGGGGTGTCCCCGGAGAGCAGTTCTTC.

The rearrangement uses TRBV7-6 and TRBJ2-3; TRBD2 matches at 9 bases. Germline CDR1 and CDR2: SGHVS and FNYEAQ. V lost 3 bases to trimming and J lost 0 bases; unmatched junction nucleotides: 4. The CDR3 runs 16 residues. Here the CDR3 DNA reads TGTGCCAGCAGCTTGTTAGCGGGAGAGAGCACAGATACGCAGTATTTT. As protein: CASSLLAGESTDTQYF.

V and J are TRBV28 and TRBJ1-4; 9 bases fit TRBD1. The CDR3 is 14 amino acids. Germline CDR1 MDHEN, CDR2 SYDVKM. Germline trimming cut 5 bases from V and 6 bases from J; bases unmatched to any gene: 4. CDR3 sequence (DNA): TGTGCCAGCAGTCCACAGGGGGCGCATGAAAAACTGTTTTTT. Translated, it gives CASSPQGAHEKLFF.

CDR3 DNA sequence: TGCGCCAGCAGCTCGGGACAGATTAACTATGGCTACACCTTC. This translates into CASSSGQINYGYTF. The chain uses TRBV5-1 and TRBJ1-2, with 7 bases that match TRBD1. Unmatched junction bases numbered 3, after V lost 3 bases and J lost 1 base. The germline V gene encodes CDR1 SGHRS and CDR2 YFSETQ. CDR3 length: 14 amino acids.

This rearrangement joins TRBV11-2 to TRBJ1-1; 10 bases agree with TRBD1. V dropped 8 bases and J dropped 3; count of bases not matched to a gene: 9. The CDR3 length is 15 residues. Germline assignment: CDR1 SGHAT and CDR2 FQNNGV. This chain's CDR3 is CASYQGGQGDTEAFF. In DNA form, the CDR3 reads TGTGCCAGCTATCAAGGCGGACAGGGGGACACTGAAGCTTTCTTT.

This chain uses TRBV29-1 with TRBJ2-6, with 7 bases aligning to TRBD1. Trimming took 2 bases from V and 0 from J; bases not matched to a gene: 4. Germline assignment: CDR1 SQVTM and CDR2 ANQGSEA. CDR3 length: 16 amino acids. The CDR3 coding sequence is TGCAGCGTTGAAAGTCGGGACAGCTCTGGGGCCAACGTCCTGACTTTC. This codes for CSVESRDSSGANVLTF.